Listed below are T cell receptor beta chains from one sample, sequenced in a study of identical twins. TCRdb used MiXCR to reprocess the 5' RACE reads, holding one entry per CDR3 protein. Among around 680,000 distinct CDR3 sequences, over 8.5% were seen once, and the ten largest hold roughly 0.97%. Another study also made use of these data, one on yellow fever vaccine responses in identical twins.

The sample comprised PBMCs. The receptors stem from a woman aged 18-29 years in good health. Both conserved end residues are part of each CDR3. A D gene is named only where the DNA matches it firmly. Clone size is shown for a subset of rows, as once, few, many or a class of expanded clone.

V	D	size	J	DNA	CDR3
TRBV20-1	-	many	TRBJ2-7	TGCAGTGCTCTCAATCTGGGACAATCCTACGAGCAGTACTTC	CSALNLGQSYEQYF
TRBV6-2/TRBV6-3	-	few	TRBJ2-2	TGTGCCAGCAGTTACGGACCCCCCGGGGAGCTGTTTTTT	CASSYGPPGELFF
TRBV5-1	TRBD1	-	TRBJ2-7	TGCGCCAGTCCGGGACAGGGTGACTACGAGCAGTACTTC	CASPGQGDYEQYF
TRBV11-2	TRBD1	-	TRBJ2-7	TGTGCCAGCAATTCCGGGACAGGAATCTACGAGCAGTACTTC	CASNSGTGIYEQYF
TRBV25-1	TRBD1	few	TRBJ1-2	TGTGCCAGCAGTGGTCAGGGGGCGAAAGTTCCCTCGTATTTTTATGGCTACACCTTC	CASSGQGAKVPSYFYGYTF
TRBV11-2	TRBD2	few	TRBJ2-1	TGTGCCAGCAGCTACGACGGGAGTCCTAGCGGATTATACAATGAGCAGTTCTTC	CASSYDGSPSGLYNEQFF
TRBV4-3	-	many	TRBJ2-3	TGCGCCAGCAGCCAAGGGGACCGTACGCAGTATTTT	CASSQGDRTQYF
TRBV28	-	few	TRBJ2-4	TGTGCCAGCAGCCCAATCGGGACATTTATTCAAAACATTCAGTACTTC	CASSPIGTFIQNIQYF
TRBV7-9	-	few	TRBJ1-4	TGTGCCAGCAGCAATCAGGGGCGTAATGAAAAACTGTTTTTT	CASSNQGRNEKLFF
TRBV7-2	TRBD1	-	TRBJ2-1	TGTGCCAGCAGCTGGACAGGGTATGAGCAGTTCTTC	CASSWTGYEQFF
TRBV24-1	TRBD1	many	TRBJ1-1	TGTGCCACCAGTGATGACTCCGGGACAGGGAAGACTGAAGCTTTCTTT	CATSDDSGTGKTEAFF
TRBV20-1	TRBD2	many	TRBJ2-1	TGCAGTGCTAGATCCTCGATGTCTAGCGGTTACAATGAGCAGTTCTTC	CSARSSMSSGYNEQFF
TRBV5-6	TRBD1	many	TRBJ2-3	TGTGCCAGCAGCATGGACAGGGCCACGCAGTATTTT	CASSMDRATQYF
TRBV29-1	TRBD2	many	TRBJ2-3	TGCAGCGCCGCCCCGACTAGCGGGAGTACCACAGATACGCAGTATTTT	CSAAPTSGSTTDTQYF
TRBV20-1	-	few	TRBJ2-5	TGCAGTGCTAGTAGGGCAGAAGAGACCCAGTACTTC	CSASRAEETQYF
TRBV28	-	few	TRBJ2-4	TGTGCCAGCAGTTTTGTGGGGGAGGCCAAAAACATTCAGTACTTC	CASSFVGEAKNIQYF
TRBV28	TRBD2	few	TRBJ2-3	TGTGCCAGCAGCGGGGGGGCCCAGTCAGATACGCAGTATTTT	CASSGGAQSDTQYF
TRBV3-1	-	many	TRBJ2-1	TGTGCCAGCAGCCAAGGGGGGGATGTGAGTGAGCAGTTCTTC	CASSQGGDVSEQFF
TRBV20-1	-	-	TRBJ2-7	TGCAGTGCACACGAGGGATGGAGTAGGTCCTACGAGCAGTACTTC	CSAHEGWSRSYEQYF
TRBV10-1	-	few	TRBJ1-5	TGCGCCAGCAGTGAGTCTAGCGGGCGGGCTCCCCAGCATTTT	CASSESSGRAPQHF
TRBV18	-	-	TRBJ2-7	TGTGCCAGCTCACCATCCAGTGAAAGGGGTGACTTC	CASSPSSERGDF
TRBV14	-	few	TRBJ2-2	TGTGCCAGCAGCCAAGATTTGACCGCAGTCACCGGGGAGCTGTTTTTT	CASSQDLTAVTGELFF
TRBV3-1	-	-	TRBJ1-1	TGTGCCAGCAGGAACAAGGGGCACGGTGAAGCTTTCTTT	CASRNKGHGEAFF
TRBV10-3	TRBD2	-	TRBJ2-2	TGTGCCATCAGGTCCGGGACTAGCGGGAACACCGGGGAGCTGTTTTTT	CAIRSGTSGNTGELFF
TRBV12-3/TRBV12-4	-	-	TRBJ2-2	TGTGCCAGCAGTTTAACGAGACACACCGGGGAGCTGTTTTTT	CASSLTRHTGELFF
TRBV2	-	few	TRBJ2-3	TGTGCCACCCTACAGGCAGATACGCAGTATTTT	CATLQADTQYF
TRBV11-1	TRBD2	few	TRBJ2-3	TGTGCCAGCAGCTCTACCCTGCCGGGACTACGCACAGATACGCAGTATTTT	CASSSTLPGLRTDTQYF
TRBV2	-	few	TRBJ2-7	TGTGCCAGCACCGGACAAATACCCACCTACGAGCAGTACTTC	CASTGQIPTYEQYF
TRBV7-9	TRBD1	few	TRBJ2-5	TGTGCCAGCAGCTCCTCTCGGACAGGGGGCGAGACCCAGTACTTC	CASSSSRTGGETQYF
TRBV11-1	TRBD1	-	TRBJ1-6	TGTGCCAGCAGTTCCGGGACAGGGCCGAATTCACCCCTCCACTTT	CASSSGTGPNSPLHF
TRBV5-1	-	few	TRBJ2-2	TGCGCCAGCAGCAATGCCCCACAGGGGAACACCGGGGAGCTGTTTTTT	CASSNAPQGNTGELFF
TRBV4-3	TRBD2	many	TRBJ2-3	TGCGCCAGCAGCCAAAGGACTAGCGGGAGTGGCACAGATACGCAGTATTTT	CASSQRTSGSGTDTQYF
TRBV29-1	-	-	TRBJ2-6	TGCAGCGTTGACGAGCGGAGTTCTGGGGCCAACGTCCTGACTTTC	CSVDERSSGANVLTF
TRBV2	-	few	TRBJ1-6	TGTGCCATAACCAATATCACGGATTCACCCCTCCACTTT	CAITNITDSPLHF
TRBV20-1	-	-	TRBJ2-7	TGCAGTGCTAGAGATCTTCCAGGGACGAACTACGAGCAGTACTTC	CSARDLPGTNYEQYF
TRBV2	TRBD2	once	TRBJ2-7	TGTGCCAGCAGCTACCGGGACTCACTAGCGGACTACGAGCAGTACTTC	CASSYRDSLADYEQYF
TRBV6-2/TRBV6-3	-	many	TRBJ2-3	TGTGCCAGCAGCCTCCTTGACCCACCACTGTATTTT	CASSLLDPPLYF
TRBV6-1	TRBD1	-	TRBJ2-1	TGTGCCAGCAGTGAGACAGGGGGTCTCTACAATGAGCAGTTCTTC	CASSETGGLYNEQFF
TRBV29-1	-	few	TRBJ2-1	TGCAGCGTAGCCCGGGGCCTCTCCTACAATGAGCAGTTCTTC	CSVARGLSYNEQFF
TRBV7-9	-	many	TRBJ2-7	TGTGCCAGCAGCTCAACAGAAGGGGAGCAGTACTTC	CASSSTEGEQYF
TRBV9	TRBD1	few	TRBJ1-6	TGTGCCAGCAGCGCCGGGACAGGGGGTTTTTCACCCCTCCACTTT	CASSAGTGGFSPLHF
TRBV19	-	-	TRBJ2-2	TGTGCCAGTACCCTCTTCCATACGAACACCGGGGAGCTGTTTTTT	CASTLFHTNTGELFF
TRBV7-2	TRBD2	few	TRBJ2-4	TGTGCCAGCAGCCTCGGACTAGCGGGCCCTGTTCAGTACTTC	CASSLGLAGPVQYF
TRBV7-2	-	few	TRBJ1-6	TGTGCCAGCAGCTTAGCAGGGTCTCCACCCCTCCACTTT	CASSLAGSPPLHF
TRBV20-1	TRBD2	-	TRBJ2-3	TGCAGTGCTAGAGATCGCGGGCGGGAGTTAGATACGCAGTATTTT	CSARDRGRELDTQYF
TRBV6-2/TRBV6-3	-	-	TRBJ2-3	TGTGCCAGCAGAGCAGACGGACTATCGCAGTATTTT	CASRADGLSQYF
TRBV9	TRBD2	few	TRBJ2-1	TGTGCCAGCAGCGTAGCCCCTAGCGGGTACAATGAGCAGTTCTTC	CASSVAPSGYNEQFF
TRBV7-9	-	few	TRBJ2-2	TGTGCCAGCAGCTTAATATTCGGGAACCTTAACACCGGGGAGCTGTTTTTT	CASSLIFGNLNTGELFF